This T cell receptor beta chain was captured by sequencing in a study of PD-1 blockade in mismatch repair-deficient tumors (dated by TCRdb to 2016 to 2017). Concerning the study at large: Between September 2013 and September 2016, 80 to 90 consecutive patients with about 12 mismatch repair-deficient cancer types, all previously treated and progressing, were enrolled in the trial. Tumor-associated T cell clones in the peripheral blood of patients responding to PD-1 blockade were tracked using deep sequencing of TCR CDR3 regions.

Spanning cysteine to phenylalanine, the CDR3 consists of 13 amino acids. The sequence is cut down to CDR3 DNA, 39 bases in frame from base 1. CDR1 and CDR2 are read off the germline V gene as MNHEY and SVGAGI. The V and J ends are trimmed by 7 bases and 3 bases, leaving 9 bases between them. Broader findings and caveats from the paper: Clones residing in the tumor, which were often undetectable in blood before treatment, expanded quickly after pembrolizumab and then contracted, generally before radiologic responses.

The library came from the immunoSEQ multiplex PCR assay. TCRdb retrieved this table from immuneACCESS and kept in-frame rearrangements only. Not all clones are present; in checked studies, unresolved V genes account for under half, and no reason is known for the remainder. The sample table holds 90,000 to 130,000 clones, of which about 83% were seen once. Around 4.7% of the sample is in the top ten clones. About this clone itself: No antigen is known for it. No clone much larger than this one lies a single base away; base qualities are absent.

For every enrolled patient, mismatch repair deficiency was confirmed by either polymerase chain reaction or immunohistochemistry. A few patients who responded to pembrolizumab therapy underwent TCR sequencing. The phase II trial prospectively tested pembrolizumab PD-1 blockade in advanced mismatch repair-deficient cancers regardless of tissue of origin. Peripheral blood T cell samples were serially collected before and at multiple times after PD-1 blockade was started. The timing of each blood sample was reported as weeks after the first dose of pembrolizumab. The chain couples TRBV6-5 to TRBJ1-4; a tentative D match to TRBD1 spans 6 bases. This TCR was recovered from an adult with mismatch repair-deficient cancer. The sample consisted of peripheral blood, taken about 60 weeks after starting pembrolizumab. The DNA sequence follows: TGTGCCAGCAAGACAGGTTCTAATGAAAAACTGTTTTTT. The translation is CASKTGSNEKLFF.